This record concerns one T cell receptor (beta chain) sequence. Antigen specificity is unknown. This record comes from a study of CD8+CD57+ T cells in acquired aplastic anemia. The length of the CDR3 is 14 residues. Trimming took off 6 bases at V and 0 bases at J, with 12 bases between the two ends. Per the germline V gene, CDR1 is SGHRS and CDR2 is YFSETQ. For CDR3 and TCR beta VDJ profiling, genomic DNA was the template used. A single record per CDR3 protein comes from TCRdb applying MiXCR to the reads. The sample lists about 150,000 distinct CDR3 sequences, 40% to 50% seen once, with roughly 30% in the top ten. The study's findings and limits: Roughly 30 was the count of CD8+ CDR3 sequences that patients shared with controls.

Selection for sequencing was limited to patients who had shown CD8+CD57+ cell expansion by flow cytometry. The patients all had a severe acquired aplastic anemia diagnosis. Patients were untreated when blood was sampled. The specimen was sorted CD4+, CD8+, or CD8+CD57+ T cells (not recorded which) from PBMCs. V usage is TRBV5-1 and J usage is TRBJ1-1; D not certain. The TCR sequence derives from a human donor with aplastic anemia. CDR3 DNA: TGCGCCAGCAAAGCAGACCTGATGAACACTGAAGCTTTCTTT. This gives the protein CASKADLMNTEAFF.